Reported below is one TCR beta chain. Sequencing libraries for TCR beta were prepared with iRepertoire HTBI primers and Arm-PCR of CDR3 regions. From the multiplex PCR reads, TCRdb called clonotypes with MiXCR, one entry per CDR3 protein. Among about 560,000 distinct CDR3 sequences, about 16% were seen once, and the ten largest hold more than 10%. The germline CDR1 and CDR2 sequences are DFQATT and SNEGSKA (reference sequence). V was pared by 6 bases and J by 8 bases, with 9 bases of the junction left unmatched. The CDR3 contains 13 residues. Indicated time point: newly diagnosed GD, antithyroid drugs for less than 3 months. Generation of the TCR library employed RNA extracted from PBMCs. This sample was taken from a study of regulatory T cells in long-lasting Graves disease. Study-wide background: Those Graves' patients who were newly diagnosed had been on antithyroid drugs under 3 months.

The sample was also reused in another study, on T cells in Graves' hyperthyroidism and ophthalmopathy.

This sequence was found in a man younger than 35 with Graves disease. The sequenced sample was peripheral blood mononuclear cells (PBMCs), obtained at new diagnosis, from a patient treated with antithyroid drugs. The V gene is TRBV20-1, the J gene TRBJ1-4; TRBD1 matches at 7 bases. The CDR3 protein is CSATGTVREKLFF. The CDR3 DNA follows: TGCAGTGCCACCGGGACAGTTAGGGAAAAACTGTTTTTT.